A single sample is the source of the 27 T cell receptor beta chains below, sequenced in a study of early T cells in non-severe SARS-CoV-2 infection. TCRdb reprocessed the 5' RACE reads with MiXCR, giving one entry per CDR3 protein. The sample lists tens of thousands of distinct CDR3 sequences, roughly a tenth occurring once. Sequencing used whole blood. These receptors were collected from an adult who was a healthcare worker with PCR-confirmed SARS-CoV-2 infection or an uninfected control (not recorded which).

Details on this clonotype: A read error may produce the germline difference seen at one junction end. V usage is TRBV13 and J usage is TRBJ1-6, with D unresolved. The length of the CDR3 is 14 residues. Germline V gene lookup returns CDR1 PRHDT and CDR2 FYEKMQ (reference sequence). This CDR3 is CASSPRRYNSPPHF. CDR3 in DNA: TGTGCCAGCAGCCCCAGACGCTATAATTCACCCCCCCACTTT.

This chain uses TRBV7-2 with TRBJ2-7; perhaps TRBD1 as D (6 bases). This CDR3 is 15 amino acids long. Germline loops: CDR1 SGHTA, CDR2 FQGNSA. V lost 5 bases to trimming and J lost 0 bases, with 14 bases between them. CDR3 nucleotides: TGTGCCAGCAGCCCGGACAGACTTCCCTCCTACGAGCAGTACTTC. Translation gives CASSPDRLPSYEQYF.

In the case of this clonotype: This may be a read error, as it is one base from a much larger clone. The chain has TRBV6-2 or TRBV6-3 and TRBJ2-2; D might be TRBD1 (5 bases). The CDR3 loop spans 16 amino acids. The V end lost 6 bases, the J end lost 1 base, and 15 bases lay between the germline ends. Germline V gene lookup returns CDR1 MNHEY and CDR2 SVGEGT. Here the CDR3 DNA reads TGTGCCAGCAGAACGAGACAGTCGAAGAACACCGGGGAGCTGTTTTTT. It codes for CASRTRQSKNTGELFF.

This clonotype was counted a few times. The rearrangement uses TRBV2 and TRBJ2-4; D is uncertain. The CDR3 totals 12 residues. CDR1 SNHLY and CDR2 FYNNEI come from the germline V gene. With 6 bases removed from V and 10 bases from J, the gap between germline ends came to 13 bases. This chain's CDR3 is CASSYREEIQYF. CDR3 bases: TGTGCCAGCAGCTATAGAGAGGAGATTCAGTACTTC.

V is TRBV12-3 or TRBV12-4 and J is TRBJ2-2; the D is unclear. Trimming pared 8 bases from V and 7 bases from J, leaving 14 bases between. There are 13 residues in the CDR3. CDR3 DNA: TGTGCCAGCTGTCCCCTCGGACGCGGGGAGCTGTTTTTT. Amino acids: CASCPLGRGELFF.

This clonotype occurred a few times. This rearrangement joins TRBV7-9 to TRBJ1-1, with 7 bases matching TRBD1. Germline CDR1 and CDR2: SEHNR and FQNEAQ (reference sequence). This CDR3 region has 15 residues. J gave up 1 base and V 4 bases, and 6 bases lay outside the gene matches. CDR3 sequence: CASSSTGTSNTEAFF. CDR3 DNA sequence: TGTGCCAGCAGCTCGACAGGGACATCGAACACTGAAGCTTTCTTT.

This clonotype was seen a handful of times. The chain couples TRBV29-1 to TRBJ2-2; the D gene is possibly TRBD1 (6 bases). The germline V and J ends were trimmed by 6 bases and 2 bases, with 10 bases remaining between them. Germline V CDR1 and CDR2: SQVTM, ANQGSEA. This CDR3 is 13 amino acids long. Here the CDR3 reads CSVGDTNTGELFF. The CDR3 DNA reads TGCAGCGTCGGGGACACCAACACCGGGGAGCTGTTTTTT.

This clonotype was counted a few times. The gene calls are TRBV24-1 and TRBJ1-1; no firm D call. Germline V gives CDR1 KGHDR, CDR2 SFDVKD. Between the trimmed V and J ends, which lost 8 bases and 4 bases, there was a span of 13 bases. There are 13 residues in the CDR3. The CDR3 DNA sequence: TGTGCCACCAAGGGCGATTTAGGCACTGAAGCTTTCTTT. It specifies CATKGDLGTEAFF.

This clonotype was observed many times. The chain has TRBV30 and TRBJ2-7; a weak D match, TRBD2 (5 bases). The CDR3 loop spans 12 amino acids. The ends were cut back, 2 bases at V and 4 bases at J, with 9 bases in the middle. Germline values: CDR1 GTSNPN, CDR2 SVGIG (reference sequence). The CDR3 region has the DNA TGTGCCTGGAGTAGGGAGACTTACGAGCAGTACTTC. Protein product: CAWSRETYEQYF.

At least ten counts were recorded for this clonotype. The genes are TRBV6-1 and TRBJ1-4, with TRBD1 matching over 11 bases. The CDR3 has 13 residues. V was clipped by 7 bases and J by 9 bases; unmatched bases: 4. CDR1 MNHNS and CDR2 SASEGT come from the germline V gene. For the CDR3, the DNA is TGTGCCAGCACGGACAGGGGGCTGAAAAAACTGTTTTTT. Encoded protein: CASTDRGLKKLFF.

This clonotype was counted only a few times. The V gene is TRBV24-1, the J gene TRBJ2-1; D gene ambiguous. V gave up 0 bases and J gave up 12 bases, with 8 bases separating them. This CDR3 comprises 12 residues. The germline V gene encodes CDR1 KGHDR and CDR2 SFDVKD. The CDR3 DNA reads TGTGCCACCAGTGATTTGAAGTTGGGGCAGTTCTTC. Its protein is CATSDLKLGQFF.

There are many counts of this clonotype. The chain is built from TRBV7-9 and TRBJ1-2, with TRBD1 matching 10 bases. Germline values: CDR1 SEHNR, CDR2 FQNEAQ (reference sequence). Trimming at V came to 4 bases and at J to 8 bases, leaving 16 bases not matched to a gene. The CDR3 extends over 17 amino acids. The CDR3, as DNA: TGTGCCAGCAGCTCCCTCCCAAACCCCGGGACAGGGGAGGGCTACACCTTC. Protein sequence: CASSSLPNPGTGEGYTF.

This clonotype was detected a few times. The chain has TRBV24-1 and TRBJ2-1; D unclear. The CDR3 totals 11 residues. The germline gives CDR1 KGHDR, CDR2 SFDVKD. Trimming shortened V by 8 bases and J by 6 bases, and 7 bases separated the two germline ends. The CDR3 loop is CATKTINEQFF. The CDR3 DNA reads as TGTGCCACCAAGACAATCAATGAGCAGTTCTTC.

V gene TRBV27 combines with J gene TRBJ2-3, with D perhaps TRBD2 (6 bases). Trimming cost V 6 bases and J 9 bases, with 13 bases left between them. Germline assignment: CDR1 MNHEY and CDR2 SMNVEV (reference sequence). The CDR3 runs 12 residues. CDR3 DNA sequence: TGTGCCAGCAGACCGACTAGGCGCACGCAGTATTTT. Its protein is CASRPTRRTQYF.

The chain joins TRBV29-1 to TRBJ2-3; TRBD2 might be the D (6 bases). The CDR3 totals 18 residues. V was pared by 3 bases and J by 0 bases, with 22 bases between. CDR1 and CDR2 from the germline V gene are SQVTM and ANQGSEA. CDR3: CSVDFFSTSWFSTDTQYF. CDR3 sequence (DNA): TGCAGCGTTGATTTCTTTTCGACTAGTTGGTTTAGCACAGATACGCAGTATTTT.

This clonotype was found many times. The CDR3 region has the DNA TGTGCCAGCAGTCGACTAGCGGGGAGGCTCACAGATACGCAGTATTTT. It is translated as CASSRLAGRLTDTQYF. The chain has TRBV7-3 and TRBJ2-3, with 11 bases that match TRBD2. Per the germline V gene, CDR1 is SGHTA and CDR2 is FQGTGA. The CDR3 covers 16 residues. The V gene end was trimmed by 6 bases and the J gene end by 2 bases; junction bases not matched to a gene: 7. Combining the CDR3 with reference TRBV7-3 and TRBJ2-3 gives the whole variable domain GAGVSQTPSNKVTEKGKYVELRCDPISGHTALYWYRQSLGQGPEFLIYFQGTGAADDSGLPNDRFFAVRPEGSVSTLKIQRTERGDSAVYLCASSRLAGRLTDTQYFGPGTRLTVL.

V usage is TRBV27 and J usage is TRBJ2-1; D uncertain. Germline V gene lookup returns CDR1 MNHEY and CDR2 SMNVEV (reference sequence). The CDR3 totals 14 residues. Trimming left V 4 bases short and J 8 bases short, with 15 bases between. CDR3 nucleotide sequence: TGTGCCAGCAGTTCCCCATTGGGCCGAGATGAGCAGTTCTTC. Amino acids: CASSSPLGRDEQFF.

This clonotype came up many times. The chain uses TRBV11-2 and TRBJ2-3; D remains unclear. Germline CDR1 is SGHAT and CDR2 is FQNNGV. The V end lost 8 bases, the J end lost 4 bases, and 13 bases lay between the germline ends. The CDR3 runs 13 residues. The CDR3 sequence: CASAVTNSDTQYF. In nucleotides, the CDR3 is TGTGCCAGCGCAGTCACAAATTCAGATACGCAGTATTTT.

This clonotype was counted only a few times. The chain has TRBV18 and TRBJ1-5; D not certain. CDR3 length: 15 amino acids. The V end was cut by 3 bases, the J end by 1 base, with 10 bases between. The V gene's germline CDR1 is KGHSH and CDR2 LQKENI. The CDR3 coding sequence is TGTGCCAGCTCACCGTCCGGGTTAAGCAATCAGCCCCAGCATTTT. Encoded protein: CASSPSGLSNQPQHF. The variable domain in full, with the rest retrieved from reference TRBV18 and TRBJ1-5, is NAGVMQNPRHLVRRRGQEARLRCSPMKGHSHVYWYRQLPEEGLKFMVYLQKENIIDESGMPKERFSAEFPKEGPSILRIQQVVRGDSAAYFCASSPSGLSNQPQHFGDGTRLSIL.

This clonotype has at least ten counts. V is TRBV6-1 and J is TRBJ1-1; D gene uncertain. Germline V lookup: CDR1 MNHNS, CDR2 SASEGT. This CDR3 region has 14 residues. The germline V and J ends were trimmed by 3 bases and 1 base, with 9 bases remaining between them. CDR3 amino acids: CASSELWGNTEAFF. DNA for the CDR3: TGTGCCAGCAGTGAGCTGTGGGGGAACACTGAAGCTTTCTTT.

This chain uses TRBV12-3 or TRBV12-4 with TRBJ2-3; a possible D gene is TRBD2 (6 bases). V was clipped by 8 bases and J by 1 base, with 13 bases between them. The CDR3 loop spans 14 amino acids. The CDR3 nucleotides read TGTGCCAGCGGTCCGGGACTTCGCACAGATACGCAGTATTTT. This gives the protein CASGPGLRTDTQYF.

The chain employs TRBV7-9 and TRBJ2-2; a weak D match, TRBD2 (5 bases). Germline CDR1 is SEHNR and CDR2 is FQNEAQ (reference sequence). Trimming removed 3 bases at V and 0 bases at J, with 11 bases between. The CDR3 runs 16 residues. The DNA of the CDR3 is TGTGCCAGCAGCTTTCGGGCGGGCCCGAACACCGGGGAGCTGTTTTTT. As protein: CASSFRAGPNTGELFF. Full variable domain (remainder filled in from reference TRBV7-9 and TRBJ2-2): DTGVSQNPRHKITKRGQNVTFRCDPISEHNRLYWYRQTLGQGPEFLTYFQNEAQLEKSRLLSDRFSAERPKGSFSTLEIQRTEQGDSAMYLCASSFRAGPNTGELFFGEGSRLTVL.

The V and J genes are TRBV24-1 and TRBJ2-7; 9 bases are shared with TRBD1. The V gene end was trimmed by 4 bases and the J gene end by 6 bases; junction bases not matched to a gene: 9. The germline CDR1 and CDR2 sequences are KGHDR and SFDVKD. The CDR3 is made up of 15 amino acids. The CDR3 spells CATSDSGTGFFEQYF. CDR3 bases: TGTGCCACCAGTGACTCCGGGACAGGGTTCTTCGAGCAGTACTTC.

This clonotype was seen ten or more times. The chain combines TRBV20-1 with TRBJ2-7; 9 bases are shared with TRBD2. V lost 0 bases, J lost 3 bases, and 3 bases stayed unmatched. Germline V CDR1 and CDR2: DFQATT, SNEGSKA (reference sequence). CDR3 length: 14 residues. The CDR3 is CSARDTSGLYEQYF. In DNA form, the CDR3 reads TGCAGTGCTAGAGACACTAGCGGGCTCTACGAGCAGTACTTC.

V is TRBV20-1 and J is TRBJ2-1; 8 bases align to TRBD1. The CDR3 sequence is 14 residues long. CDR1 and CDR2 from the germline V gene are DFQATT and SNEGSKA (reference sequence). J gave up 2 bases and V 5 bases, and 5 bases lay outside the gene matches. CDR3 coding DNA: TGCAGTGCTGTACAGGGGGTTGCCTACAATGAGCAGTTCTTC. Its protein is CSAVQGVAYNEQFF.

Only a few counts were recorded for this clonotype. J is TRBJ2-7 and V is TRBV4-1; 11 nucleotides agree with TRBD2. CDR3 length: 17 residues. From germline, CDR1 is MGHRA and CDR2 YSYEKL. With 4 bases clipped from V and 2 bases from J, the junction kept 10 bases outside the gene matches. CDR3 region: CASSRLPGLAAPYEQYF. DNA for the CDR3: TGCGCCAGCAGCCGGCTTCCGGGACTAGCGGCTCCCTACGAGCAGTACTTC.

This clonotype was counted at least ten times. V and J are TRBV28 and TRBJ1-3; D unclear. Germline CDR1 MDHEN, CDR2 SYDVKM. The germline V and J ends were trimmed by 8 bases and 1 base, with 6 bases remaining between them. The CDR3 runs to 12 residues. The CDR3 spells CASCGSGNTIYF. CDR3 nucleotide sequence: TGTGCCAGCTGCGGGTCTGGAAACACCATATATTTT.